This T cell receptor (beta chain) originates from a study of Ad26.COV2.S vaccination and SARS-CoV-2 variants. Sample treatment: about 20 received Ad26.COV2.S at low or high dose, single or two shots; roughly five received placebo; per-sample allocation not given. Collection of the samples took place on day 63 after the first injection of vaccine or placebo. Boston hosted the donor, who was an adult aged 18-55 years. Germline V gene lookup returns CDR1 SGHTA and CDR2 FQGNSA. The CDR3 is made up of 16 amino acids. V shed 0 bases and J shed 0 bases, with 11 bases lying between them. Assay: immunoSEQ multiplex PCR; the TCRdb copy retains only in-frame clones and omits some. The sample carries 200,000 to 300,000 clones, roughly 88% recorded once.

The sequencing here drew on peripheral blood, taken in a trial of Ad26.COV2.S vaccine versus placebo. The chain couples TRBV7-2 to TRBJ1-1; weak D call: TRBD1 (5 bases). The TCR originated in a person between 18 and 60 years old who received the Ad26.COV2.S COVID-19 vaccine or a placebo. CDR3 bases: TGTGCCAGCAGCTTAGCGGGGCAGCTAATGAACACTGAAGCTTTCTTT. This encodes CASSLAGQLMNTEAFF.